This T cell receptor (beta chain) appears in the sequencing data of a study of identical twins. Study-wide findings and caveats: The analysis was cross-sectional rather than longitudinal within donors. Because invariant MAIT and iNKT cells could be present, zero-insertion analyses could be partly confounded.

This clonotype was observed a handful of times. Its antigen is still unknown. TCRdb reprocessed the 5' RACE reads with MiXCR, giving one entry per CDR3 protein. This table holds 400,000 to 550,000 distinct CDR3 sequences, 13% to 15% found once. The junction had 7 bases not matched to a gene; V was cut back by 4 bases and J by 5 bases. CDR3 length equals 14 residues. CDR1 and CDR2 from the germline V gene are SEHNR and FQNEAQ (reference sequence). These same records also appear under a second study, on yellow fever vaccine responses in identical twins.

The sequencing input was CD4+ T cells sorted from blood. The genes are TRBV7-9 and TRBJ1-2; TRBD1 aligns across 7 bases. This receptor was identified in a woman between 18 and 29 years old in good health. The CDR3 nucleotides are TGTGCCAGCAGCTCGTCCGGGACAGCTTATGGCTACACCTTC. This translates into CASSSSGTAYGYTF.